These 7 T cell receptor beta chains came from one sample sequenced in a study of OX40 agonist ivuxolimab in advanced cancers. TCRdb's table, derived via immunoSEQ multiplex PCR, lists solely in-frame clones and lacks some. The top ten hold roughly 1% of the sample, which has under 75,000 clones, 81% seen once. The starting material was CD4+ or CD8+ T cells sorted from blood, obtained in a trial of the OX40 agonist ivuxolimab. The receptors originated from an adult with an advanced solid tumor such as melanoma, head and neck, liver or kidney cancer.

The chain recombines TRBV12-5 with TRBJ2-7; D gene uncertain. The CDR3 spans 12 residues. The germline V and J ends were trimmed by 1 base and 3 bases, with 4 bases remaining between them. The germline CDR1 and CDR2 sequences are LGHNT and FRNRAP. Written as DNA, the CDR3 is TGTGCTAGTGGTTTGGAGGGCTACGAGCAGTACTTC. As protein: CASGLEGYEQYF.

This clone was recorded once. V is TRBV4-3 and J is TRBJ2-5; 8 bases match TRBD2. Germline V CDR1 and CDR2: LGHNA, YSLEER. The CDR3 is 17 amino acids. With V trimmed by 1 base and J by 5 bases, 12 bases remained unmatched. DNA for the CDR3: TGCGCCAGCAGCCAAGGGGCTATCGGGGGGGCCTTGGAGACCCAGTACTTC. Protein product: CASSQGAIGGALETQYF.

CDR3 residues: CASYQGSNTEAFF. The CDR3 region has the DNA TGCGCCAGCTACCAGGGGTCGAACACTGAAGCTTTCTTT. The gene calls are TRBV5-1 and TRBJ1-1; D might be TRBD1 (6 bases). Trimming pared 7 bases from V and 1 base from J, leaving 11 bases between. The V gene's germline CDR1 is SGHRS and CDR2 YFSETQ. The CDR3 runs to 13 residues.

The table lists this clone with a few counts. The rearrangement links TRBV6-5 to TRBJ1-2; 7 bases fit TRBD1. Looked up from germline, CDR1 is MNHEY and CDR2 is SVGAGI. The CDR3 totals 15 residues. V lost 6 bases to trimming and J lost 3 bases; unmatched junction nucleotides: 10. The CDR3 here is CASRKEGQDYYGYTF. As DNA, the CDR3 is TGTGCCAGCAGGAAAGAAGGACAGGACTACTATGGCTACACCTTC.

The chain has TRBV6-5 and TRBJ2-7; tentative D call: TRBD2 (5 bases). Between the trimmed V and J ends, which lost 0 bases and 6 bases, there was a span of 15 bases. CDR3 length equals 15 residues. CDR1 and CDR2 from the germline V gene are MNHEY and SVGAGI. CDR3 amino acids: CASSYSGRLGGEQYF. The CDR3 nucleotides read TGTGCCAGCAGTTACTCGGGCCGCCTCGGAGGCGAGCAGTACTTC.

Here the CDR3 reads CASNHRQGGGPDTQYF. The CDR3 DNA reads as TGTGCCAGCAATCACAGACAGGGTGGGGGCCCAGATACGCAGTATTTT. V and J are TRBV7-3 and TRBJ2-3; 7 positions match TRBD1. Germline CDR1 is SGHTA and CDR2 is FQGTGA. CDR3 size: 16 residues. V trimming: 7 bases; J trimming: 4 bases; junction bases outside the gene matches: 14.

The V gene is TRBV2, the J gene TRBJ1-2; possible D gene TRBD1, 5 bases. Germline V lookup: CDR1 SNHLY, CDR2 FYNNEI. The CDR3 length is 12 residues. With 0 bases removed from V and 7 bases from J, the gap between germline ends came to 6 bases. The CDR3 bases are TGTGCCAGCAGTGAAGCGCAGGGTGGCTACACCTTC. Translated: CASSEAQGGYTF.